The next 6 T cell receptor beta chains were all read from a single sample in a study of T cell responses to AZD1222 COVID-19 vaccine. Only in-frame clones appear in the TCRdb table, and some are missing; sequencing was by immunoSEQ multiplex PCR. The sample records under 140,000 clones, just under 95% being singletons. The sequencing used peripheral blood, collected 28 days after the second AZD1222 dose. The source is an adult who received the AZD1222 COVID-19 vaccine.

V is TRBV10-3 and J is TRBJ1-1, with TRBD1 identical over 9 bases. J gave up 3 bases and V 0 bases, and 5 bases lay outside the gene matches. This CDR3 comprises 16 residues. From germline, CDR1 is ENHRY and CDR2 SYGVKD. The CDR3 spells CAISESGDRVHTEAFF. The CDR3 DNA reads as TGTGCCATCAGTGAGTCAGGGGACAGGGTGCACACTGAAGCTTTCTTT.

The CDR3 DNA is TGCAGCGTTGGAGGGGGCCTTTACAATGAGCAGTTCTTC. It yields the protein CSVGGGLYNEQFF. This chain uses TRBV29-1 with TRBJ2-1, with 7 nucleotides matching TRBD1. This CDR3 region has 13 residues. V lost 4 bases to trimming and J lost 4 bases; unmatched junction nucleotides: 4. CDR1 is SQVTM, CDR2 ANQGSEA, per germline.

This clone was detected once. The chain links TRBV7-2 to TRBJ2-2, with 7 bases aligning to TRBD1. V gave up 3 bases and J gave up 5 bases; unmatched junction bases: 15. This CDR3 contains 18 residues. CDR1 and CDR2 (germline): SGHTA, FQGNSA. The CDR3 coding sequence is TGTGCCAGCAGCTTTGCCGTGGGCGACAGGGTTTTGACCGGGGAGCTGTTTTTT. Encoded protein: CASSFAVGDRVLTGELFF.

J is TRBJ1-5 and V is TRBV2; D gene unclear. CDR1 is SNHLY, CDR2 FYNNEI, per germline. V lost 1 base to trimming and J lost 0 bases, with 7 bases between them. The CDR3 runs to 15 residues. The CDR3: CASSEDRNSNQPQHF. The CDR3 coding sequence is TGTGCCAGCAGTGAAGACCGAAATAGCAATCAGCCCCAGCATTTT.

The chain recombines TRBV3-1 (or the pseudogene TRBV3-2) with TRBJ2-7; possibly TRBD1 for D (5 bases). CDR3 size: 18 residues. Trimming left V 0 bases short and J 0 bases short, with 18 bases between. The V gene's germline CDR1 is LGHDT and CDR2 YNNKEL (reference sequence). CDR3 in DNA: TGTGCCAGCAGCCAAGATGGGGCTGGATCGGTGCGCTCCTACGAGCAGTACTTC. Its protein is CASSQDGAGSVRSYEQYF.

The CDR3: CASSKNRGGREKLFF. CDR3 sequence (DNA): TGTGCCAGCAGTAAAAACAGGGGGGGACGTGAAAAACTGTTTTTT. The V call is TRBV27, the J call TRBJ1-4; TRBD1 matches 8 bases. The CDR3 loop spans 15 amino acids. Germline CDR1 and CDR2: MNHEY and SMNVEV (reference sequence). The junction had 9 bases not matched to a gene; V was cut back by 5 bases and J by 7 bases.